This T cell receptor beta chain emerged from a study of T-cell reconstitution after alpha-beta-depleted transplantation in children. Study-wide findings and caveats: Expanded clones from the graft, numbering several hundred, reportedly supplied alpha-beta T cells about two months after transplant. After transplant, high TCRbeta diversity at day 60 in some patients arose from surviving recipient T cells and thymic progenitors.

This clonotype was detected only a few times. Its specificity is unknown. Germline CDR1 and CDR2: DFQATT and SNEGSKA (reference sequence). The CDR3 contains 14 residues. The V gene lost 3 bases and the J gene lost 3 bases, with 14 bases spanning the gap. For TCRbeta, the library was prepared with unique molecular identifiers. Using its own MiXCR run on the PCR reads, TCRdb lists one record per CDR3 protein. The sample has more than 200,000 distinct CDR3 sequences; roughly 26% are singletons. The sequences come from PBMCs, collected before TCRalphabeta/CD19-depleted stem cell transplant. This receptor was taken from a girl aged 2 to 10 with Fanconi anemia, due to receive a stem cell transplant. The rearrangement links TRBV20-1 to TRBJ1-2; no clear D gene. In DNA form, the CDR3 reads TGCAGTGCTAGTCCGACGTTTAATGACTATGGCTACACCTTC. This gives the protein CSASPTFNDYGYTF.